A selection of T cell receptor beta chains follows, all from one sample in a study of identical twins. Each CDR3 protein gets one entry after TCRdb re-called the 5' RACE reads with MiXCR. The sample includes roughly 630,000 distinct CDR3 sequences, roughly 7.1% seen only once; the top ten take roughly 1.6%. The same data also went into a second study, on yellow fever vaccine responses in identical twins.

The sample taken for sequencing was PBMCs. Source of these receptors: a woman aged 18-30 years in good health. The CDR3 runs from the conserved cysteine through the conserved F or W. Fields, in order: J gene, clone size, V gene, D gene, CDR3 protein, CDR3 DNA. D genes are given only for firm matches. Clone size is stated in some rows and not others, as once, few, many or a class when expanded.

TRBJ2-2 | few | TRBV10-3 | TRBD1 | CAIKEDRANTGELFF | TGTGCCATCAAAGAGGACAGGGCGAACACCGGGGAGCTGTTTTTT
TRBJ1-1 | many | TRBV2 | . | CASIRGINTEAFF | TGTGCCAGCATCCGGGGGATAAACACTGAAGCTTTCTTT
TRBJ2-2 | many | TRBV20-1 | TRBD1 | CSAREPGQGGSGELFF | TGCAGTGCTAGAGAGCCGGGACAGGGAGGCTCCGGGGAGCTGTTTTTT
TRBJ2-1 | many | TRBV7-9 | . | CASSIGGFSSYNEQFF | TGTGCCAGCAGCATAGGCGGGTTCTCATCCTACAATGAGCAGTTCTTC
TRBJ2-6 | . | TRBV5-1 | TRBD1 | CASSYFETGATGANVLTF | TGCGCCAGCAGTTATTTCGAGACAGGGGCTACTGGGGCCAACGTCCTGACTTTC
TRBJ2-1 | . | TRBV12-3/TRBV12-4 | TRBD2 | CASSPLGLSGDGSSYNEQFF | TGTGCCAGCAGTCCATTGGGACTATCGGGAGACGGTAGCTCCTACAATGAGCAGTTCTTC
TRBJ2-4 | few | TRBV28 | . | CASSLAGAPVIQYF | TGTGCCAGCAGTTTAGCGGGGGCGCCGGTCATTCAGTACTTC
TRBJ1-5 | few | TRBV7-9 | TRBD1 | CASMQTGVNNQPQHF | TGTGCCAGCATGCAAACAGGGGTTAACAATCAGCCCCAGCATTTT
TRBJ2-3 | few | TRBV29-1 | TRBD2 | CSVYVWGMTSGGPTQYF | TGCAGCGTCTACGTGTGGGGGATGACTAGCGGGGGCCCTACGCAGTATTTT
TRBJ2-2 | . | TRBV7-9 | . | CASSPKMDTSRGRELFF | TGTGCCAGCAGCCCAAAAATGGACACCTCACGGGGCCGGGAGCTGTTTTTT
TRBJ1-5 | few | TRBV12-3/TRBV12-4 | . | CASREDGRPQHF | TGTGCCAGCAGAGAGGACGGTCGCCCCCAGCATTTT
TRBJ2-7 | few | TRBV5-1 | TRBD2 | CASSREGLADHEQYF | TGCGCCAGCAGCCGCGAGGGACTAGCGGACCACGAGCAGTACTTC
TRBJ1-1 | few | TRBV7-6 | . | CASSLETGPTEAFF | TGTGCCAGCAGCTTAGAGACAGGCCCCACTGAAGCTTTCTTT
TRBJ2-3 | many | TRBV4-1 | . | CASSQDPRGDTQYF | TGCGCCAGCAGCCAAGATCCAAGGGGGGATACGCAGTATTTT
TRBJ2-3 | few | TRBV24-1 | . | CATSGERGVGDTQYF | TGTGCCACCAGTGGGGAACGGGGAGTGGGAGATACGCAGTATTTT
TRBJ1-2 | many | TRBV7-9 | . | CASNPTGSRGYTF | TGTGCCAGCAACCCGACGGGGTCTCGGGGCTACACCTTC
TRBJ1-2 | . | TRBV12-3/TRBV12-4 | . | CASSRGSYYGYTF | TGTGCCAGCTCCCGGGGCAGCTACTATGGCTACACCTTC
TRBJ2-2 | . | TRBV4-2 | . | CASSQDRHGLGMGLGLFF | TGTGCCAGCAGCCAAGATCGGCATGGACTGGGCATGGGTCTTGGGCTGTTTTTT
TRBJ2-1 | . | TRBV19 | . | CASSEGLSYNEQFF | TGTGCCAGTAGTGAAGGGCTCTCCTACAATGAGCAGTTCTTC
TRBJ2-2 | few | TRBV12-3/TRBV12-4 | . | CATASRWGGLNSGELFF | TGTGCCACAGCGTCAAGGTGGGGCGGTCTTAATTCGGGGGAGCTGTTTTTT
TRBJ2-7 | . | TRBV24-1 | TRBD1 | CATSDGQGASYEQYF | TGTGCCACCAGTGATGGCCAGGGGGCCTCCTACGAGCAGTACTTC
TRBJ1-2 | many | TRBV2 | TRBD1 | CASSGQGNYGYTF | TGTGCCAGCAGCGGACAGGGGAACTATGGCTACACCTTC
TRBJ2-1 | few | TRBV29-1 | TRBD2 | CSVDPDPFLAGDNNEQFF | TGCAGCGTTGATCCTGATCCCTTCCTGGCGGGAGATAACAATGAGCAGTTCTTC
TRBJ2-5 | few | TRBV18 | TRBD2 | CASSPPGQSGGTQYF | TGTGCCAGCTCACCACCCGGACAGAGCGGGGGGACCCAGTACTTC
TRBJ2-6 | . | TRBV12-3/TRBV12-4 | . | CASSQPQLTSGANVLTF | TGTGCCAGCAGTCAACCTCAGCTAACCTCTGGGGCCAACGTCCTGACTTTC
TRBJ2-1 | many | TRBV5-1 | TRBD2 | CASSLATSGGEQFF | TGCGCCAGCAGCTTAGCAACTAGCGGGGGAGAGCAGTTCTTC
TRBJ1-2 | few | TRBV20-1 | . | CSARESWYGYTF | TGCAGTGCTAGAGAGAGCTGGTATGGCTACACCTTC
TRBJ2-3 | few | TRBV3-1 | . | CASSHYRVVGTDTQYF | TGTGCCAGCAGCCACTACAGGGTAGTTGGCACAGATACGCAGTATTTT